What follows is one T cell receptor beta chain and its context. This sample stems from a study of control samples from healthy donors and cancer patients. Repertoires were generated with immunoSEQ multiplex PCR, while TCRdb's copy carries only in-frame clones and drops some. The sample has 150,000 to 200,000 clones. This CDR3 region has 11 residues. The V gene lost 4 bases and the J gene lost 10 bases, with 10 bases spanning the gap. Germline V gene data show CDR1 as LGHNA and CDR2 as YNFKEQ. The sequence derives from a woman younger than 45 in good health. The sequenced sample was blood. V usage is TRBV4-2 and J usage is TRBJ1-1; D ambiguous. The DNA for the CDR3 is TGTGCCAGCAGCCTGGCCGGCGGAGCTTTCTTT. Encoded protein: CASSLAGGAFF.